A selection of T cell receptor beta chains follows, all from one sample in a study of spatial heterogeneity in lung cancer. Each CDR3 protein gets one entry after TCRdb re-called the 5' RACE reads with MiXCR. Of approximately 23,000 distinct CDR3 sequences in the sample, 4.8% were seen once. The material was lung tumor tissue, obtained at surgery. These receptors all stem from a male donor with early-stage non-small cell lung cancer. CDR3s include the opening cysteine and the closing phenylalanine or tryptophan. A D gene is named only where the DNA matches it firmly. Not every row has a clone size; where given, it reads once, few, many or a size class.

>TRBV7-3|TRBJ2-3|-|-|18
TGTGCCAGCAGCTTAACGCCCCCAGGGCGGTCCCAATTCTATACGCAGTATTTT
CASSLTPPGRSQFYTQYF
>TRBV19|TRBJ2-4|many|TRBD2|19
TGTGCCAGTAGAGGGGCTCGAGTTGAAGCGGGGTTGGCCAAAAACATTCAGTACTTC
CASRGARVEAGLAKNIQYF
>TRBV7-2|TRBJ1-5|few|TRBD1|15
TGTGCCAGCAGCTTAACAGGGGGCACTCATCAGCCCCAGCATTTT
CASSLTGGTHQPQHF
>TRBV5-1|TRBJ2-3|many|-|15
TGCGCCAGCAGCTTGTCGGACTCCGGCACAGATACGCAGTATTTT
CASSLSDSGTDTQYF
>TRBV7-2|TRBJ1-6|many|-|15
TGTGCCAGCAGCTTAGTGCCAGGCGCAAATTCACCCCTCCACTTT
CASSLVPGANSPLHF
>TRBV20-1|TRBJ1-1|many|-|13
TGCAGTGCTAGGCGACGCCCGAACACTGAAGCTTTCTTT
CSARRRPNTEAFF
>TRBV20-1|TRBJ2-7|many|TRBD1|12
TGCAGTGCTCGGCCGGACAGGGACGAGCAGTACTTC
CSARPDRDEQYF
>TRBV28|TRBJ1-2|many|-|12
TGTGCCAGCAAGAGTGGCAGCTATGGCTACACCTTC
CASKSGSYGYTF
>TRBV6-6|TRBJ2-1|many|-|16
TGTGCCAGCAGTCGGGCTAGGCTAAATATCAGCAATGAGCAGTTCTTC
CASSRARLNISNEQFF
>TRBV18|TRBJ2-5|few|-|14
TGTGCCAGCTCACCACCGAACAGCCAAGAGACCCAGTACTTC
CASSPPNSQETQYF
>TRBV7-2|TRBJ2-2|few|-|14
TGTGCCAGCAGCCATTCCACTCTGTCCGGGGAGCTGTTTTTT
CASSHSTLSGELFF
>TRBV6-6|TRBJ1-2|-|-|13
TGTGCCGGCGTCCAACCCGGGACCGCTGCCTACACCTTC
CAGVQPGTAAYTF
>TRBV20-1|TRBJ1-4|many|-|13
TGCAGTGCTAGAGGGTCAGTAGGGGAAAAACTGTTTTTT
CSARGSVGEKLFF
>TRBV5-1|TRBJ2-3|many|-|15
TGCGCCAGCAGCTTGGTTGGGGGTGGCACAGATACGCAGTATTTT
CASSLVGGGTDTQYF
>TRBV5-4|TRBJ2-7|few|-|15
TGTGCCAGCAGCTTGGGAATGGGTAGGACCTACGAGCAGTACTTC
CASSLGMGRTYEQYF
>TRBV5-4|TRBJ2-2|few|TRBD2|16
TGTGCCAGCAGCTTGGAAGCGGGGGGGCCCACCGGGGAGCTGTTTTTT
CASSLEAGGPTGELFF
>TRBV20-1|TRBJ2-3|many|-|14
TGCAGTGCTAGTATCTTTCAGGGAGCAGATACGCAGTATTTT
CSASIFQGADTQYF
>TRBV28|TRBJ2-4|many|TRBD2|15
TGTGCCAGCAGTCCTAGCGGGAGCGGGGCAAACATTCAGTACTTC
CASSPSGSGANIQYF
>TRBV29-1|TRBJ2-7|-|TRBD1|13
TGCAGCGTAGCTACGACAGGGAAGAACGAGCAGTACTTC
CSVATTGKNEQYF
>TRBV19|TRBJ1-1|many|-|12
TGTGCCAGTAGTGCCATGAACACTGAAGCTTTCTTT
CASSAMNTEAFF
>TRBV20-1|TRBJ1-5|many|TRBD1|16
TGCAGTGCTAGGCCAGGACAGGGCGTGAGCAATCAGCCCCAGCATTTT
CSARPGQGVSNQPQHF
>TRBV28|TRBJ2-5|many|-|16
TGTGCCAGCAGGGAGGCAGGAGTTAGGCGGGAAGAGACCCAGTACTTC
CASREAGVRREETQYF
>TRBV2|TRBJ2-2|many|-|16
TGTGCCAGCGGCGGTTCGCTGACATTTAATAACGGGGAGCTGTTTTTT
CASGGSLTFNNGELFF
>TRBV24-1|TRBJ2-2|many|-|11
TGTGCCACCAGTGATGGAGGGGAGCTGTTTTTT
CATSDGGELFF
>TRBV12-3/TRBV12-4|TRBJ2-3|-|-|17
TGTGCCAGCAGTAAACCGGGATTAGGGATAGGCACAGATACGCAGTATTTT
CASSKPGLGIGTDTQYF
>TRBV3-1|TRBJ2-7|few|-|12
TGTGCCAGCAGCCCTGGACTGGGGTTGGAGTACTTC
CASSPGLGLEYF
>TRBV20-1|TRBJ2-6|many|-|13
TGCAGTGCTAGAGATCTAGGGGCCAACGTCCTGACTTTC
CSARDLGANVLTF
>TRBV12-3/TRBV12-4|TRBJ2-3|many|-|14
TGTGCCAGCAGTCCTGTTGGGGGCACAGATACGCAGTATTTT
CASSPVGGTDTQYF